This TCR beta chain was sequenced for a study of breast tumors, draining lymph nodes, adjacent tissues. This clonotype was detected ten times or more. No antigen is known for it. From the multiplex PCR reads, TCRdb called clonotypes with MiXCR, one entry per CDR3 protein. The data contain 130,000 or so distinct CDR3 sequences, 32% of them singletons. Germline trimming cut 6 bases from V and 6 bases from J; bases unmatched to any gene: 8. Germline CDR1 reads MNHEY; CDR2 reads SVGEGT. The CDR3 spans 13 residues. Samples came from axillary lymph nodes draining the breast cancer. General study results and limits: Tumors had less TCR diversity than lymph nodes, more than nontumor tissue. Data fit most tumor T cells coming from lymph node, expanding in tumor. Compared with basal-like, luminal-like tumors shared significantly more repertoire with nontumor tissue. Tumor T cell lymph node origin was a supported hypothesis, not proven.

The receptor comes from a female donor with breast cancer. Some clones in this sample may be carry-over from other donors' samples. Material: axillary lymph node tissue. J is TRBJ2-7 and V is TRBV6-2 or TRBV6-3; 7 positions agree with TRBD1. This CDR3 is CASRDRLLSEQYV. The CDR3 DNA follows: TGTGCCAGCAGGGACAGGTTACTGAGCGAGCAGTACGTC.